The subject of this entry is one T cell receptor (beta chain). This table comes from immunoSEQ multiplex PCR, and its TCRdb copy is limited to in-frame clones, with some not included. The sample holds 50,000 to 70,000 clones; 70% to 90% are singletons and the top ten take approximately 2.9%. The CDR3 length is 16 residues. The V end was cut by 6 bases, the J end by 8 bases, with 22 bases between. In germline, CDR1 is MDHEN, CDR2 SYDVKM. These data belong to a study of OX40 agonist ivuxolimab in advanced cancers. This chain uses TRBV28 with TRBJ2-2; no firm D call. The TCR sequence derives from an adult with an advanced solid tumor such as melanoma, head and neck, liver or kidney cancer. The sample consisted of CD4+ or CD8+ T cells sorted from blood, taken in a trial of the OX40 agonist ivuxolimab. The CDR3 is CASSAPSPASPGELFF. The CDR3 DNA is TGTGCCAGCAGCGCCCCCAGCCCCGCCAGCCCTGGGGAGCTGTTTTTT.